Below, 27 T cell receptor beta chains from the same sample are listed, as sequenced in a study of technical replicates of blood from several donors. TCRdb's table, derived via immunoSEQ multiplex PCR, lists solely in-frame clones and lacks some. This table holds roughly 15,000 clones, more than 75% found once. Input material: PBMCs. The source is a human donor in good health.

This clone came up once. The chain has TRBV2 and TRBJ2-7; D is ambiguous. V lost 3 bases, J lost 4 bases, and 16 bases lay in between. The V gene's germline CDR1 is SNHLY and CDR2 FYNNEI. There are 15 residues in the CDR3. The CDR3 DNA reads TGTGCCAGCAGTGAGCGGTCGGGTCGACCTTACGAGCAGTACTTC. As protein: CASSERSGRPYEQYF.

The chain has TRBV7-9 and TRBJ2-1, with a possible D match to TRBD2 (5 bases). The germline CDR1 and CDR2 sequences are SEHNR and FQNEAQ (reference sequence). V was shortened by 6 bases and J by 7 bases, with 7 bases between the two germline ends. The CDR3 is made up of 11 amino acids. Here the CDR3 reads CASSRTNEQFF. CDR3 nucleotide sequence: TGTGCCAGCAGTCGGACTAATGAGCAGTTCTTC. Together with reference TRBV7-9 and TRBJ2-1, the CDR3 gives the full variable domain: DTGVSQNPRHKITKRGQNVTFRCDPISEHNRLYWYRQTLGQGPEFLTYFQNEAQLEKSRLLSDRFSAERPKGSFSTLEIQRTEQGDSAMYLCASSRTNEQFFGPGTRLTVL.

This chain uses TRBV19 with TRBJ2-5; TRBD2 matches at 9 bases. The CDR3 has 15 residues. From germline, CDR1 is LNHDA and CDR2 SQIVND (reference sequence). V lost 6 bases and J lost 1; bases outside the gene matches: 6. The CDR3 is CASRTSGRSQETQYF. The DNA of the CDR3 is TGTGCCAGTAGGACTAGCGGCAGGTCCCAAGAGACCCAGTACTTC. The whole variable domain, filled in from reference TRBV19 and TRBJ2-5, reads DGGITQSPKYLFRKEGQNVTLSCEQNLNHDAMYWYRQDPGQGLRLIYYSQIVNDFQKGDIAEGYSVSREKKESFPLTVTSAQKNPTAFYLCASRTSGRSQETQYFGPGTRLLVL.

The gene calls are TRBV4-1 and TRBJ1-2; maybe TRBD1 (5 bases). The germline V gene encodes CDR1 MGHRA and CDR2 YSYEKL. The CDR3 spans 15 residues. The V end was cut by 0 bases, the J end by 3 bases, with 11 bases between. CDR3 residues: CASSQEETDYYGYTF. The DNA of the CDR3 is TGCGCCAGCAGCCAAGAAGAGACAGACTACTATGGCTACACCTTC.

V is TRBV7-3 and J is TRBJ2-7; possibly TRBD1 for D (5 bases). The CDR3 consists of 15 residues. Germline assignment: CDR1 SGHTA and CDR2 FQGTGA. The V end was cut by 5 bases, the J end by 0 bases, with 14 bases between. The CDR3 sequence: CASSPRQSLSYEQYF. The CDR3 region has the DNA TGTGCCAGCAGCCCTCGACAGTCGCTCTCCTACGAGCAGTACTTC.

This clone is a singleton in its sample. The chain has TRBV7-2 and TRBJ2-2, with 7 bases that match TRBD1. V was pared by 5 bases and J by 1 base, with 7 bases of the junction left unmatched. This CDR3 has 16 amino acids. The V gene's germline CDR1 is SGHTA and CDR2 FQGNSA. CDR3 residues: CASSQQGQGNTGELFF. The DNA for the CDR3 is TGTGCCAGCAGCCAACAGGGGCAGGGGAACACCGGGGAGCTGTTTTTT. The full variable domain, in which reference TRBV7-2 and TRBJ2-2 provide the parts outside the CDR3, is GAGVSQSPSNKVTEKGKDVELRCDPISGHTALYWYRQSLGQGLEFLIYFQGNSAPDKSGLPSDRFSAERTGGSVSTLTIQRTQQEDSAVYLCASSQQGQGNTGELFFGEGSRLTVL.

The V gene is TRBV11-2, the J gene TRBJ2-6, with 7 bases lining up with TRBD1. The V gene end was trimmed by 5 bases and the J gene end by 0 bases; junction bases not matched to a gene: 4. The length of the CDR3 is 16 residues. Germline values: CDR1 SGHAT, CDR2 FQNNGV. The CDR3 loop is CASSRDRGSGANVLTF. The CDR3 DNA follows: TGTGCCAGCAGCCGGGACAGAGGCTCTGGGGCCAACGTCCTGACTTTC.

CDR3: CASQYGGEKLFF. In DNA, the CDR3 is TGTGCCAGCCAGTACGGGGGTGAAAAACTGTTTTTT. The rearrangement links TRBV28 to TRBJ1-4, with D possibly matching TRBD1 (5 bases). V shed 8 bases and J shed 7 bases, with 11 bases lying between them. Germline V gives CDR1 MDHEN, CDR2 SYDVKM. The CDR3 totals 12 residues.

CDR3 sequence: CASSIVQGPPRETQYF. For the CDR3, the DNA is TGTGCCAGTAGTATTGTCCAGGGCCCTCCAAGGGAGACCCAGTACTTC. The genes are TRBV19 and TRBJ2-5; a possible D gene is TRBD1 (5 bases). CDR1 LNHDA and CDR2 SQIVND come from the germline V gene (reference sequence). With 3 bases removed from V and 5 bases from J, the gap between germline ends came to 19 bases. The CDR3 runs 16 residues. The full variable domain, completed using reference TRBV19 and TRBJ2-5, is DGGITQSPKYLFRKEGQNVTLSCEQNLNHDAMYWYRQDPGQGLRLIYYSQIVNDFQKGDIAEGYSVSREKKESFPLTVTSAQKNPTAFYLCASSIVQGPPRETQYFGPGTRLLVL.

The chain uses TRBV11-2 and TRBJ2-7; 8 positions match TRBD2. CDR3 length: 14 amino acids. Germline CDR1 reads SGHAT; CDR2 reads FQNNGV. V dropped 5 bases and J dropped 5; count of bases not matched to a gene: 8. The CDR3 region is CASSPTSGRHEQYF. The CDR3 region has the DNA TGTGCCAGCAGCCCGACAAGCGGGAGACACGAGCAGTACTTC.

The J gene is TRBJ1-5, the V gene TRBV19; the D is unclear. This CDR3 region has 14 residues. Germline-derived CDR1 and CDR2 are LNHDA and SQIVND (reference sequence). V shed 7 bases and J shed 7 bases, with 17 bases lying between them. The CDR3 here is CASTKGAGSQPQHF. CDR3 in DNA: TGTGCCAGTACCAAGGGAGCGGGTAGCCAGCCCCAGCATTTT.

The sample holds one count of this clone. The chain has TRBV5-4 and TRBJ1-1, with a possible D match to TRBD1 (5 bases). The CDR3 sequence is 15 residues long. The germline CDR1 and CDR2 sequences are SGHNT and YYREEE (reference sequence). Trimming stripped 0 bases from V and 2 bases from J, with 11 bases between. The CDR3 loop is CASSLGGGLNTEAFF. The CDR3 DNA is TGTGCCAGCAGCTTGGGGGGGGGACTTAACACTGAAGCTTTCTTT.

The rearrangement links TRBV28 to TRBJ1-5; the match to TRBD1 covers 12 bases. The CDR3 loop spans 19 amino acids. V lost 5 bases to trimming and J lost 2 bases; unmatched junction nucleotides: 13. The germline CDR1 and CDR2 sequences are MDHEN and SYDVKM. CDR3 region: CASSGMGQGAGRRNQPQHF. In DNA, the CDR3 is TGTGCCAGCAGTGGTATGGGACAGGGGGCAGGGAGGCGCAATCAGCCCCAGCATTTT.

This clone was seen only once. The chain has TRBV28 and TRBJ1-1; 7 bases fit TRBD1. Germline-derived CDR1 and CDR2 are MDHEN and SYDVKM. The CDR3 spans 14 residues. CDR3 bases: TGTGTTACGGACAGCCGACAGGGTTTCACTGAAGCTTTCTTT. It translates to CVTDSRQGFTEAFF.

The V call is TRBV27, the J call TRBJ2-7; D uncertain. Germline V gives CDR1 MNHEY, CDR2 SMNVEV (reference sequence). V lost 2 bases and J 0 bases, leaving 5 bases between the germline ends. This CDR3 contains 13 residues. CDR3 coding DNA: TGTGCCAGCAGTTTAACAGCCTCCTACGAGCAGTACTTC. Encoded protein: CASSLTASYEQYF.

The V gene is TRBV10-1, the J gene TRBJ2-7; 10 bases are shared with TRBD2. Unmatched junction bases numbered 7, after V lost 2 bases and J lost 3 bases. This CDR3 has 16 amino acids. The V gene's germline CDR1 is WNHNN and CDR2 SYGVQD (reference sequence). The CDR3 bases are TGCGCCAGCAGTGAGGCTAGCGGGAGTGGCGGCTACGAGCAGTACTTC. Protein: CASSEASGSGGYEQYF.

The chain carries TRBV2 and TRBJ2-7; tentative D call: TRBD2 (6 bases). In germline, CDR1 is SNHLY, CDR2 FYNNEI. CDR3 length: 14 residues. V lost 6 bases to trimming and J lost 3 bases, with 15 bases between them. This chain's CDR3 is CASSSLASRYEQYF. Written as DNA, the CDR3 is TGTGCCAGCAGCTCACTAGCTTCTCGCTACGAGCAGTACTTC.

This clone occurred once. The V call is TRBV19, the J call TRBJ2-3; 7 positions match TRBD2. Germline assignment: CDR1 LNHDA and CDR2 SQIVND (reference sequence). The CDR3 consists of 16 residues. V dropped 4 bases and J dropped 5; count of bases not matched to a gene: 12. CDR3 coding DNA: TGTGCCAGTAGTAACCGACTAGCCGCGGGGGTAGATACGCAGTATTTT. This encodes CASSNRLAAGVDTQYF.

The CDR3 spells CARETIGRQGASEAFF. The DNA for the CDR3 is TGTGCCAGGGAAACTATCGGGAGACAGGGGGCTTCTGAAGCTTTCTTT. The chain recombines TRBV2 with TRBJ1-1; 10 bases fit TRBD1. Germline CDR1 SNHLY, CDR2 FYNNEI. V lost 9 bases to trimming and J lost 6 bases; unmatched junction nucleotides: 16. The CDR3 length is 16 residues.

The CDR3 sequence is CASSGAGRSYEQYF. The CDR3 DNA is TGTGCCAGCAGCGGAGCGGGAAGGTCCTACGAGCAGTACTTC. The V gene is TRBV5-6, the J gene TRBJ2-7; 7 bases line up with TRBD2. Germline V gene data show CDR1 as SGHDT and CDR2 as YYEEEE. The CDR3 is made up of 14 amino acids. V gave up 4 bases and J gave up 1 base; unmatched junction bases: 5.

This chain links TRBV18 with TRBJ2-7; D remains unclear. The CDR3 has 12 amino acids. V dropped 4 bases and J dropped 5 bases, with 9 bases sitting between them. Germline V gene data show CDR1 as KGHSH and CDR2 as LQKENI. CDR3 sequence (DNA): TGTGCCAGCTCACGGGCCGGCGACGAGCAGTACTTC. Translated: CASSRAGDEQYF.

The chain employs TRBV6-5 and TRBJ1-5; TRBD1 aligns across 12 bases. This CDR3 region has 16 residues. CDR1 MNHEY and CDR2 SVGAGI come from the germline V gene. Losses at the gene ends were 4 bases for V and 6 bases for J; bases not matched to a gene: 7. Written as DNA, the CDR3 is TGTGCCAGCAGTTCTCATGGGACAGGGGGCGTTCAGCCCCAGCATTTT. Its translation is CASSSHGTGGVQPQHF.

CDR3 bases: TGTGCCAGCAGTCCCCCGGGCAATCAGCCCCAGCATTTT. Translation gives CASSPPGNQPQHF. The V call is TRBV28, the J call TRBJ1-5; D is unresolved. The CDR3 covers 13 residues. Looked up from germline, CDR1 is MDHEN and CDR2 is SYDVKM. V lost 5 bases to trimming and J lost 2 bases, with 7 bases between them.

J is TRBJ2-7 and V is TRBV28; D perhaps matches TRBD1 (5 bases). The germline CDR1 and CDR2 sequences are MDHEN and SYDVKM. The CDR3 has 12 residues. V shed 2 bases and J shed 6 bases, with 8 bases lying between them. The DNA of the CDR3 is TGTGCCAGCAGTTTACAGGGTAGCGAGCAGTACTTC. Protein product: CASSLQGSEQYF.

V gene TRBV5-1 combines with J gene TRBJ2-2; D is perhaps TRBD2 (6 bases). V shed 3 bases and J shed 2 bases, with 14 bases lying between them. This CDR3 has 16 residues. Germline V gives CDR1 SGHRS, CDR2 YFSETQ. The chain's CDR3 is CASSSPGRPNTGELFF. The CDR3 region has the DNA TGCGCCAGCAGCTCCCCTGGGAGGCCCAACACCGGGGAGCTGTTTTTT.

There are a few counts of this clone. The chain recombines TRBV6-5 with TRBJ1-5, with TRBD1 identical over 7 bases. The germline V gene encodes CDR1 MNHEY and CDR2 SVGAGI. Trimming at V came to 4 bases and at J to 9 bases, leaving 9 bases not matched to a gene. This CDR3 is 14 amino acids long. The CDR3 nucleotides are TGTGCCAGCAGTTTGAGACAGGGCGGCGGGCCCCAGCATTTT. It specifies CASSLRQGGGPQHF.

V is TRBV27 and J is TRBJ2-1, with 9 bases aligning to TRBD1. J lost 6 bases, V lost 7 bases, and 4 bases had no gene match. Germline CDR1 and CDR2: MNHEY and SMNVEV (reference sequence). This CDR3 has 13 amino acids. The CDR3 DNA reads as TGTGCCAGCACCACAGGGGGCCGCAATGAGCAGTTCTTC. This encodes CASTTGGRNEQFF.